Reported below is one T cell receptor beta chain. What it recognizes is unknown. The assay was immunoSEQ multiplex PCR, and TCRdb's table has in-frame clones only and misses some. This sample yields about 68,000 clones, of which about nine tenths are seen a single time; less than 9% belongs to the top ten. The data were obtained in a study of T cell responses to AZD1222 COVID-19 vaccine. General study findings and limits: Scientists sampled the repertoires only once the peak T cell response had passed. Spike-wide coverage was observed for vaccine-associated CD4 TCRs, with dominant responses at 160-218 and 743-854.

V was clipped by 5 bases and J by 1 base, with 7 bases between them. This CDR3 region has 13 residues. CDR1 and CDR2 (germline): MNHEY, SVGAGI. The chain couples TRBV6-5 to TRBJ2-3; D possibly matches TRBD1 or TRBD2 (5 bases each). Sequenced material: peripheral blood, taken on day 0 of AZD1222 vaccination. This receptor was obtained from an adult in good health. The CDR3, as DNA: TGTGCCAGCAGTAGGGACGGCACAGATACGCAGTATTTT. Residues: CASSRDGTDTQYF.